Detailed here is one T cell receptor (beta chain). The target antigen is unknown. The germline V gene has CDR1 MDHEN and CDR2 SYDVKM. CDR3 length: 17 amino acids. V was clipped by 5 bases and J by 3 bases; unmatched bases: 10. Oncomine TCR Beta short-read sequencing was applied to DNA from cultured CD4+ T cells. TCRdb re-analysed the PCR reads in MiXCR, keeping a single row per CDR3 protein. The sample holds 11,000 to 15,000 distinct CDR3 sequences, roughly three fifths seen once. The data originate from a study of vaccination and CD4 T cells after COVID-19. Regarding treatment: 10-day PBMC culture with coronavirus spike peptide pools or control peptides (ViraFEST assay).

Material: CD4+ T cells from blood, cultured in vitro. The genes are TRBV28 and TRBJ2-3; 11 positions agree with TRBD2. The source is a human donor who had recovered from COVID-19. DNA for the CDR3: TGTGCCAGCAGTGGACAGTCCGGGACTAGCGGTACAGATACGCAGTATTTT. Translating gives CASSGQSGTSGTDTQYF.